The present T cell receptor beta chain was sequenced within a study of blood T cell repertoires in COVID-19. TCRdb's table, derived via immunoSEQ multiplex PCR, lists solely in-frame clones and lacks some. The table shows about 190,000 clones, with around nine tenths occurring only once. Germline V gene sequence: CDR1 LGHNA, CDR2 YSLEER. V gave up 0 bases and J gave up 7 bases; unmatched junction bases: 5. The CDR3 consists of 16 residues. Sequencing was done on a sample of peripheral blood. The gene calls are TRBV4-3 and TRBJ1-6; 8 bases map to TRBD1. The sequence came from a woman in her thirties or forties who had recovered from COVID-19. Here the CDR3 DNA reads TGCGCCAGCAGCCAAGAGGGGACAGGACTAAATTCACCCCTCCACTTT. It specifies CASSQEGTGLNSPLHF.